A single sample gave rise to the 21 T cell receptor beta chains below, sequenced in a study of radiotherapy plus CTLA-4 blockade in lung cancer. Assay: immunoSEQ multiplex PCR; the TCRdb copy retains only in-frame clones and omits some. The table has 75,000 to 100,000 clones, 82% seen once; the top ten hold 3% to 3.5%. This sample comprised peripheral blood, obtained from a patient treated with radiotherapy plus ipilimumab. These receptors were obtained from a human donor with non-small cell lung cancer who had a partial response to radiotherapy plus ipilimumab.

The chain is built from TRBV19 and TRBJ1-2, with D hard to call. The CDR3 is 13 amino acids. Trimming removed 5 bases from V and 4 bases from J, with 11 bases in between. CDR1 is LNHDA, CDR2 SQIVND, per germline (reference sequence). The DNA for the CDR3 is TGTGCCAGTAGTGTCGGAACGGGCTATGGCTACACCTTC. This sequence encodes CASSVGTGYGYTF.

This sequence joins TRBV9 and TRBJ2-1; 13 positions match TRBD2. J gave up 7 bases and V 3 bases, and 7 bases lay outside the gene matches. CDR3 length: 16 amino acids. Germline assignment: CDR1 SGDLS and CDR2 YYNGEE. CDR3 nucleotides: TGTGCCAGCAGCGCCGATACTAGCGGGAGGGGGAATGAGCAGTTCTTC. Protein product: CASSADTSGRGNEQFF. Combining the CDR3 with reference TRBV9 and TRBJ2-1 gives the whole variable domain DSGVTQTPKHLITATGQRVTLRCSPRSGDLSVYWYQQSLDQGLQFLIQYYNGEERAKGNILERFSAQQFPDLHSELNLSSLELGDSALYFCASSADTSGRGNEQFFGPGTRLTVL.

The chain couples TRBV30 to TRBJ2-3, with D perhaps matching TRBD1 (5 bases). The V gene lost 3 bases and the J gene lost 4 bases, with 8 bases spanning the gap. There are 12 residues in the CDR3. Germline CDR1 and CDR2: GTSNPN and SVGIG (reference sequence). CDR3 sequence: CAWSIGADTQYF. Written as DNA, the CDR3 is TGTGCCTGGAGCATAGGGGCAGATACGCAGTATTTT. Full variable domain (missing parts from reference TRBV30 and TRBJ2-3): SQTIHQWPATLVQPVGSPLSLECTVEGTSNPNLYWYRQAAGRGLQLLFYSVGIGQISSEVPQNLSASRPQDRQFILSSKKLLLSDSGFYLCAWSIGADTQYFGPGTRLTVL.

This clone was detected once. The genes are TRBV30 and TRBJ1-4; possible D gene TRBD1, 5 bases. The CDR3 has 16 amino acids. Between the trimmed V and J ends, which lost 3 bases and 0 bases, there was a span of 14 bases. In germline, CDR1 is GTSNPN, CDR2 SVGIG (reference sequence). The CDR3 protein is CAWRRALGATNEKLFF. As DNA, the CDR3 is TGTGCCTGGAGGCGCGCGTTAGGGGCAACTAATGAAAAACTGTTTTTT. Drawing the rest from reference TRBV30 and TRBJ1-4, the complete variable domain is SQTIHQWPATLVQPVGSPLSLECTVEGTSNPNLYWYRQAAGRGLQLLFYSVGIGQISSEVPQNLSASRPQDRQFILSSKKLLLSDSGFYLCAWRRALGATNEKLFFGSGTQLSVL.

DNA of the CDR3: TGTGCCAGCAGCCAAGGGCAGATCTACGAGCAGTACTTC. This codes for CASSQGQIYEQYF. This chain links TRBV14 with TRBJ2-7; D gene unclear. CDR3 length: 13 amino acids. Per germline, CDR1 SGHDN and CDR2 FVKESK. The V end was cut by 1 base, the J end by 3 bases, with 7 bases between.

This clone occurred a few times. The chain uses TRBV9 and TRBJ2-7; 8 nucleotides line up with TRBD2. The V segment lost 4 bases and the J segment 5 bases; nucleotides outside the gene matches: 8. Germline lookup yields CDR1 SGDLS and CDR2 YYNGEE. The CDR3 has 14 amino acids. CDR3 sequence reads: CASSNPGLGNEQYF. CDR3 DNA sequence: TGTGCCAGCAGCAACCCGGGACTAGGGAACGAGCAGTACTTC.

This clone was seen only a few times. The chain couples TRBV5-1 to TRBJ2-5; TRBD1 is a possible D gene (6 bases). The ends were cut back, 0 bases at V and 0 bases at J, with 12 bases in the middle. The germline CDR1 and CDR2 sequences are SGHRS and YFSETQ. This CDR3 is built from 16 residues. The CDR3 region is CASSLVPGAYQETQYF. The DNA for the CDR3 is TGCGCCAGCAGCTTGGTCCCAGGGGCGTACCAAGAGACCCAGTACTTC. Together with reference TRBV5-1 and TRBJ2-5, the CDR3 gives the full variable domain: KAGVTQTPRYLIKTRGQQVTLSCSPISGHRSVSWYQQTPGQGLQFLFEYFSETQRNKGNFPGRFSGRQFSNSRSEMNVSTLELGDSALYLCASSLVPGAYQETQYFGPGTRLLVL.

This clone was detected only a few times. This specimen includes other DNA sequences encoding the same CDR3. The chain recombines TRBV6-5 with TRBJ1-1; 11 nucleotides line up with TRBD1. The CDR3 is 15 amino acids. J lost 5 bases, V lost 3 bases, and 5 bases had no gene match. CDR1 and CDR2 (germline): MNHEY, SVGAGI. CDR3 sequence (DNA): TGTGCCAGCAGTTATCAGGGACAGGGGGGGACTGAAGCTTTCTTT. Translated: CASSYQGQGGTEAFF.

The DNA of the CDR3 is TGTGCCAGCAGCACCAGACAGGGGGGCGAGCAGTACTTC. Encoded protein: CASSTRQGGEQYF. This chain joins TRBV27 and TRBJ2-7, with TRBD1 identical over 9 bases. Per germline, CDR1 MNHEY and CDR2 SMNVEV (reference sequence). With 6 bases clipped from V and 6 bases from J, the junction kept 6 bases outside the gene matches. The CDR3 consists of 13 residues.

The V call is TRBV7-2, the J call TRBJ1-5; D may be TRBD1 (6 bases). This CDR3 is 15 amino acids long. The germline V gene encodes CDR1 SGHTA and CDR2 FQGNSA. V lost 4 bases to trimming and J lost 1 base, with 11 bases between them. DNA of the CDR3: TGTGCCAGCAGCTGGGGGCTGCTAAGCAATCAGCCCCAGCATTTT. The encoded protein is CASSWGLLSNQPQHF.

The chain links TRBV5-1 to TRBJ2-2; 7 positions match TRBD1. Trimming took 1 base from V and 0 from J; bases not matched to a gene: 3. Germline V lookup: CDR1 SGHRS, CDR2 YFSETQ. The CDR3 totals 16 residues. The CDR3 region is CASSLFRGSNTGELFF. CDR3 nucleotides: TGCGCCAGCAGCTTGTTCAGGGGGTCGAACACCGGGGAGCTGTTTTTT.

The CDR3 sequence is CASSRLAGRYEQYF. The CDR3 DNA is TGTGCCAGCAGCAGGCTAGCGGGAAGGTACGAGCAGTACTTC. The chain links TRBV9 to TRBJ2-7, with 9 nucleotides matching TRBD2. This CDR3 comprises 14 residues. Trimming took 4 bases from V and 4 from J; bases not matched to a gene: 6. The germline V gene encodes CDR1 SGDLS and CDR2 YYNGEE. The variable domain in full, with the rest retrieved from reference TRBV9 and TRBJ2-7, is DSGVTQTPKHLITATGQRVTLRCSPRSGDLSVYWYQQSLDQGLQFLIQYYNGEERAKGNILERFSAQQFPDLHSELNLSSLELGDSALYFCASSRLAGRYEQYFGPGTRLTVT.

The chain employs TRBV19 and TRBJ2-3, with TRBD2 matching over 8 bases. The CDR3 consists of 15 residues. Trimming removed 3 bases from V and 2 bases from J; junction bases left unmatched: 4. Germline V lookup: CDR1 LNHDA, CDR2 SQIVND (reference sequence). The CDR3 bases are TGTGCCAGTAGTATCCCCGGGAGGGACACAGATACGCAGTATTTT. Its protein product is CASSIPGRDTDTQYF.

V gene TRBV30 combines with J gene TRBJ2-2; D is ambiguous. The CDR3 extends over 14 amino acids. Trimming removed 4 bases at V and 4 bases at J, with 13 bases between. Germline assignment: CDR1 GTSNPN and CDR2 SVGIG (reference sequence). CDR3 sequence: CAWISYGVTGELFF. In DNA, the CDR3 is TGTGCCTGGATATCCTACGGAGTCACCGGGGAGCTGTTTTTT. Full variable domain (remainder filled in from reference TRBV30 and TRBJ2-2): SQTIHQWPATLVQPVGSPLSLECTVEGTSNPNLYWYRQAAGRGLQLLFYSVGIGQISSEVPQNLSASRPQDRQFILSSKKLLLSDSGFYLCAWISYGVTGELFFGEGSRLTVL.

This clone appeared a single time. The rearrangement joins TRBV28 to TRBJ1-5, with 11 bases matching TRBD1. After removal of 6 bases from V and 3 bases from J, the junction contained 10 bases not matched to a gene. The germline CDR1 and CDR2 sequences are MDHEN and SYDVKM. CDR3 size: 17 residues. The CDR3 DNA sequence: TGTGCCAGCAGCTCCAGCCGGGACAGGGGGTACAATCAGCCCCAGCATTTT. Its protein is CASSSSRDRGYNQPQHF.

The chain couples TRBV7-2 to TRBJ2-5; TRBD2 matches at 10 bases. Germline lookup yields CDR1 SGHTA and CDR2 FQGNSA. V lost 3 bases to trimming and J lost 2 bases; unmatched junction nucleotides: 3. The CDR3 has 15 amino acids. The CDR3 DNA reads as TGTGCCAGCAGCTTTAGGGGACTAGCGCAAGAGACCCAGTACTTC. This encodes CASSFRGLAQETQYF.

This clone was seen more than once but under ten times. The genes are TRBV6-5 and TRBJ1-1, with 9 bases matching TRBD1. Trimming cost V 5 bases and J 4 bases; bases outside gene matches: 5. Per germline, CDR1 MNHEY and CDR2 SVGAGI. The CDR3 runs to 14 residues. The CDR3 nucleotides read TGTGCCAGCAGTACGAGGACAGGGGCCACTGAAGCTTTCTTT. Its protein product is CASSTRTGATEAFF.

This clone has only a few counts. This chain joins TRBV10-2 and TRBJ2-7; 7 positions match TRBD1. The CDR3 length is 13 residues. Germline CDR1 WSHSY, CDR2 SAAADI. Unmatched junction bases numbered 7, after V lost 6 bases and J lost 5 bases. The CDR3 nucleotides read TGCGCCAGCAGCGGAGACAGGGATCACGAGCAGTACTTC. Translated: CASSGDRDHEQYF.

V and J are TRBV18 and TRBJ2-7; 9 nucleotides match TRBD2. CDR1 and CDR2 from the germline V gene are KGHSH and LQKENI. V lost 3 bases and J lost 4; bases outside the gene matches: 1. There are 13 residues in the CDR3. CDR3 in amino acids: CASSPTSGYEQYF. Here the CDR3 DNA reads TGTGCCAGCTCACCTACTAGCGGGTACGAGCAGTACTTC.

Only one count was recorded for this clone. The V gene is TRBV5-1, the J gene TRBJ2-1; 8 bases line up with TRBD2. Germline lookup yields CDR1 SGHRS and CDR2 YFSETQ. V was pared by 0 bases and J by 8 bases, with 1 base of the junction left unmatched. This CDR3 is 13 amino acids long. CDR3 sequence reads: CASSLASGHEQFF. DNA of the CDR3: TGCGCCAGCAGCTTGGCTAGCGGGCATGAGCAGTTCTTC.

This chain links TRBV10-3 with TRBJ2-1; 13 positions match TRBD2. CDR3 length equals 15 residues. V was clipped by 10 bases and J by 8 bases; unmatched bases: 11. The germline V gene encodes CDR1 ENHRY and CDR2 SYGVKD. CDR3 sequence reads: CATSTSGRATDEQFF. DNA of the CDR3: TGTGCCACGTCAACTAGCGGGAGGGCCACCGATGAGCAGTTCTTC.